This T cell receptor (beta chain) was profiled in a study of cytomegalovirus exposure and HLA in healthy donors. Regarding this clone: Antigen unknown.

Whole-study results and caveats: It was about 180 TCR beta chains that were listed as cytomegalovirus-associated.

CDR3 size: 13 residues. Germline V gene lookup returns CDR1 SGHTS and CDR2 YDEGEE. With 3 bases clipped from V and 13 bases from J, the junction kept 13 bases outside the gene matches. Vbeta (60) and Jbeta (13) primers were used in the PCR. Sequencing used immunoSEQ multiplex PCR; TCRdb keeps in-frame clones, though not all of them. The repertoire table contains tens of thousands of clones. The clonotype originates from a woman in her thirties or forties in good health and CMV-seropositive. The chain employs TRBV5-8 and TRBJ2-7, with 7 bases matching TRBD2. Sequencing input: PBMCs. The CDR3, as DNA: TGTGCCAGCAGCTGGGGGGGTCAGGGAGATCCATACTTC. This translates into CASSWGGQGDPYF.